One sample yielded the 12 T cell receptor beta chains listed below, sequenced in a study of T cell responses to AZD1222 COVID-19 vaccine. Profiled with immunoSEQ multiplex PCR; TCRdb holds only in-frame clones, not every one. There are 130,000 to 150,000 clones in the sample; around 93% occur only once, and roughly 2% lies in the top ten. Sequenced here: peripheral blood, sampled on day 0 of AZD1222 vaccination. The receptors here all came from an adult in good health.

V gene TRBV7-9 combines with J gene TRBJ1-2; no clear D gene. Germline V CDR1 and CDR2: SEHNR, FQNEAQ (reference sequence). This CDR3 has 15 residues. V was clipped by 0 bases and J by 8 bases, with 16 bases between them. CDR3 nucleotide sequence: TGTGCCAGCAGCTTAGCCCTAGAGACTCGAGGGGGCTACACCTTC. It translates to CASSLALETRGGYTF.

The chain uses TRBV6-5 and TRBJ2-7; no firm D call. In germline, CDR1 is MNHEY, CDR2 SVGAGI. Trimming shortened V by 6 bases and J by 0 bases, and 6 bases separated the two germline ends. The length of the CDR3 is 12 residues. The CDR3 sequence: CASSLGSYEQYF. The CDR3, as DNA: TGTGCCAGCAGCTTAGGCTCCTACGAGCAGTACTTC.

The rearrangement joins TRBV10-1 to TRBJ2-2; no clear D. This CDR3 has 16 amino acids. The V and J ends lost 3 bases and 0 bases respectively, with 11 bases between them. The germline CDR1 and CDR2 sequences are WNHNN and SYGVQD (reference sequence). CDR3 nucleotides: TGCGCCAGCAGTGATTTCGGCAGTTCGAACACCGGGGAGCTGTTTTTT. Translating gives CASSDFGSSNTGELFF.

The chain employs TRBV7-9 and TRBJ2-6; possibly TRBD1 for D (6 bases). Trimming removed 2 bases from V and 0 bases from J, with 8 bases in between. CDR3 length: 16 residues. Germline assignment: CDR1 SEHNR and CDR2 FQNEAQ (reference sequence). The CDR3 loop is CASSLTGNSGANVLTF. The CDR3 DNA reads TGTGCCAGCAGCTTAACAGGGAACTCTGGGGCCAACGTCCTGACTTTC.

This sequence joins TRBV7-2 and TRBJ1-4; D uncertain. CDR3 length: 14 amino acids. Trimming removed 0 bases at V and 7 bases at J, with 9 bases between. The germline V gene encodes CDR1 SGHTA and CDR2 FQGNSA. CDR3 in amino acids: CASSLAPLGEKLFF. The CDR3 DNA sequence: TGTGCCAGCAGCTTAGCACCCCTGGGTGAAAAACTGTTTTTT.

The V gene is TRBV4-1, the J gene TRBJ2-2, with a possible D match to TRBD1 (6 bases). CDR1 is MGHRA, CDR2 YSYEKL, per germline. Trimming took 1 base from V and 7 from J, leaving 10 bases between them. CDR3 length: 14 residues. CDR3 loop: CASSQGTANGELFF. The CDR3 DNA reads as TGCGCCAGCAGCCAAGGGACAGCAAACGGGGAGCTGTTTTTT.

The CDR3 sequence: CASSFLSPGRADGYTF. The CDR3 coding sequence is TGCGCCAGCAGCTTCCTTTCCCCGGGTCGAGCCGATGGCTACACCTTC. The rearrangement links TRBV5-1 to TRBJ1-2; unclear D gene. The V end lost 2 bases, the J end lost 6 bases, and 20 bases lay between the germline ends. CDR1 and CDR2 from the germline V gene are SGHRS and YFSETQ. CDR3 length: 16 amino acids.

V gene TRBV6-2 or TRBV6-3 combines with J gene TRBJ1-5, with TRBD1 matching 9 bases. After removal of 6 bases from V and 5 bases from J, the junction contained 11 bases not matched to a gene. Germline CDR1 is MNHEY and CDR2 is SVGEGT. This CDR3 is built from 16 residues. CDR3 in DNA: TGTGCCAGCAGCAATACAGGGGGCCGTGCGGATCAGCCCCAGCATTTT. It is translated as CASSNTGGRADQPQHF.

Regarding this clone: The sample carries other DNA sequences with the same CDR3. This rearrangement joins TRBV5-1 to TRBJ2-7; maybe TRBD1 (6 bases). Germline lookup yields CDR1 SGHRS and CDR2 YFSETQ. The CDR3 totals 14 residues. The ends were cut back, 1 base at V and 1 base at J, with 9 bases in the middle. The CDR3 is CASSLTTGSYEQYF. CDR3 nucleotide sequence: TGCGCCAGCAGCTTGACGACAGGTTCCTACGAGCAGTACTTC.

V is TRBV9 and J is TRBJ2-3, with 10 positions matching TRBD2. This CDR3 has 17 amino acids. Germline CDR1 and CDR2: SGDLS and YYNGEE. The V segment lost 0 bases and the J segment 4 bases; nucleotides outside the gene matches: 8. CDR3 in DNA: TGTGCCAGCAGCGTAGGATTAGCGGGGGGATTGGCAGATACGCAGTATTTT. Protein: CASSVGLAGGLADTQYF. The variable domain in full, with the rest retrieved from reference TRBV9 and TRBJ2-3, is DSGVTQTPKHLITATGQRVTLRCSPRSGDLSVYWYQQSLDQGLQFLIQYYNGEERAKGNILERFSAQQFPDLHSELNLSSLELGDSALYFCASSVGLAGGLADTQYFGPGTRLTVL.

The chain joins TRBV9 to TRBJ1-2; 7 nucleotides align to TRBD1. The germline CDR1 and CDR2 sequences are SGDLS and YYNGEE. This CDR3 comprises 14 residues. V trimming: 3 bases; J trimming: 5 bases; junction bases outside the gene matches: 7. The CDR3 DNA reads as TGTGCCAGCAGCGAAACAGGGGCGGGGTATGGCTACACCTTC. It encodes CASSETGAGYGYTF.

CDR3 in amino acids: CASGRRGTGANEKLFF. The CDR3 DNA reads TGTGCCAGCGGCCGAAGGGGCACAGGGGCTAATGAAAAACTGTTTTTT. The chain recombines TRBV2 with TRBJ1-4; 7 nucleotides agree with TRBD1. The CDR3 spans 16 residues. V lost 8 bases, J lost 3 bases, and 12 bases stayed unmatched. Germline-derived CDR1 and CDR2 are SNHLY and FYNNEI.